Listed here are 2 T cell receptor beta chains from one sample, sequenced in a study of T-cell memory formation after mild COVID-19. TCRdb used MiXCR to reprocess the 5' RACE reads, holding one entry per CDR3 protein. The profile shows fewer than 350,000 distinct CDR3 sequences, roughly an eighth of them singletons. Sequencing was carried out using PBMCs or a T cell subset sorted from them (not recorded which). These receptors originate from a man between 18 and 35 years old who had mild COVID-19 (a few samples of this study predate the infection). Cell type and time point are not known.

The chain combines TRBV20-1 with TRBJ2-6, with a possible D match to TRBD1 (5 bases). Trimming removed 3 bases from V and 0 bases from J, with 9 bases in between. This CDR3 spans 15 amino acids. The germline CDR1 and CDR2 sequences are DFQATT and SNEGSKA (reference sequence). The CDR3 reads CSASPQGSGANVLTF. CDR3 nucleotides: TGCAGTGCTAGCCCGCAGGGCTCTGGGGCCAACGTCCTGACTTTC.

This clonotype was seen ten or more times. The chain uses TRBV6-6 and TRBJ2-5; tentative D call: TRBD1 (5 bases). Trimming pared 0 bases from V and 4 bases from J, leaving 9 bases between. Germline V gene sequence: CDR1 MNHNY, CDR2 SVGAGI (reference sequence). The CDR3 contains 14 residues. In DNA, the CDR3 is TGTGCCAGCAGTTACTCCCAGGGTGTAGAGACCCAGTACTTC. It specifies CASSYSQGVETQYF.